This TCR beta chain comes out of a study of early T cells in non-severe SARS-CoV-2 infection. Study as a whole: Sequencing targeted bulk RNA from unsorted whole blood, leaving chains unpaired. Study findings and constraints: There was a bias toward anti-spike CD8 responses in VDJdb matching, which missed private and CD4 specificities.

V trimming: 3 bases; J trimming: 0 bases; junction bases outside the gene matches: 9. CDR1 SGHVS and CDR2 FQNEAQ come from the germline V gene. CDR3 length equals 19 residues. This clonotype showed up many times. Its antigen is not identified. The TCR library protocol attached unique molecular identifiers to the individual cDNA molecules. TCRdb reprocessed the 5' RACE reads with MiXCR, giving one entry per CDR3 protein. The table includes 25,000 to 30,000 distinct CDR3 sequences, approximately 4% detected once. Input material: whole blood. The V call is TRBV7-8, the J call TRBJ2-4; 12 bases fit TRBD2. This sequence was found in an adult who was a healthcare worker with PCR-confirmed SARS-CoV-2 infection or an uninfected control (not recorded which). CDR3 sequence reads: CASSFGLAGGQLAKNIQYF. CDR3 nucleotides: TGTGCCAGCAGCTTTGGTCTAGCGGGAGGGCAGTTAGCCAAAAACATTCAGTACTTC.